This T cell receptor beta chain was identified during a study of response to subunit inactivated influenza vaccine. Using its own MiXCR run on the RT-PCR reads, TCRdb lists one record per CDR3 protein. This table has about 540,000 distinct CDR3 sequences, around 21% appearing once. There are 15 residues in the CDR3. The germline gives CDR1 WNHNN, CDR2 SYGVQD (reference sequence). V was clipped by 4 bases and J by 7 bases; unmatched bases: 12. A further study also used this sample, focusing on T cells expressing NK-cell markers. Turning to that study: Researchers built TCR beta cDNA using 5'RACE template switching with UMIs. Sorted CD3+CD56+NKG2C+, CD3+CD56+NKG2C- and CD3+CD56-NKG2C+ T-cell subsets were beta-chain profiled. Seven sequenced donors out of eight were HCMV-seropositive, one seronegative. A handful of donors carried dominant NKG2C+ clonotypes that made up roughly 1.0-8% of their CD8+ T cells.

This receptor was identified in a man between 50 and 59 years old who received an inactivated influenza vaccine. V is TRBV10-1 and J is TRBJ1-2, with TRBD1 matching over 7 bases. This sample comprised CD4+ T cells sorted from PBMCs, obtained approximately 13 days after vaccination. CDR3 DNA: TGCGCCAGCAGTGGCTCAACAGGGGCCTATGGTGGCTACACCTTC. It translates to CASSGSTGAYGGYTF.